One and the same sample provided the 12 T cell receptor beta chains below, sequenced in a study of cytomegalovirus exposure and HLA in healthy donors. 60 Vbeta and 13 Jbeta primers were used in PCR. Sequencing used immunoSEQ multiplex PCR; TCRdb keeps in-frame clones, though not all of them. The table records 130,000 to 150,000 clones, about 80% of them present only once. Source material: PBMCs. All receptors come from a male donor in good health and CMV-seronegative.

This chain joins TRBV7-3 and TRBJ2-7; weak D call: TRBD1 (5 bases). Trimming cost V 0 bases and J 3 bases, with 21 bases left between them. Germline CDR1 is SGHTA and CDR2 is FQGTGA. The CDR3 length is 18 residues. CDR3 in amino acids: CASSLTVPDSLVGYEQYF. For the CDR3, the DNA is TGTGCCAGCAGCTTAACGGTTCCCGACAGTCTGGTCGGCTACGAGCAGTACTTC. Using reference TRBV7-3 and TRBJ2-7 for the parts outside the CDR3, the full variable domain is GAGVSQTPSNKVTEKGKYVELRCDPISGHTALYWYRQSLGQGPEFLIYFQGTGAADDSGLPNDRFFAVRPEGSVSTLKIQRTERGDSAVYLCASSLTVPDSLVGYEQYFGPGTRLTVT.

The chain joins TRBV7-9 to TRBJ2-3; D unclear. The CDR3 is 17 residues long. V lost 3 bases and J lost 3, with 19 bases in between. CDR1 is SEHNR, CDR2 FQNEAQ, per germline (reference sequence). CDR3 DNA: TGTGCCAGCAGCTTCTTGCCAGGCGAAAGCTTTACAGATACGCAGTATTTT. Its translation is CASSFLPGESFTDTQYF.

V usage is TRBV5-6 and J usage is TRBJ1-2; 7 bases fit TRBD1. Germline loops: CDR1 SGHDT, CDR2 YYEEEE. J gave up 3 bases and V 2 bases, and 1 base lay outside the gene matches. The CDR3 covers 13 residues. The CDR3 DNA sequence: TGTGCCAGCAGCTTAGGGACAGACTATGGCTACACCTTC. Translating it yields CASSLGTDYGYTF.

This clone occurred once. CDR3 amino acids: CASRMRGQGFSNEKLFF. CDR3 sequence (DNA): TGTGCCAGCAGAATGAGGGGGCAGGGCTTTTCTAATGAAAAACTGTTTTTT. The chain has TRBV27 and TRBJ1-4; 7 bases agree with TRBD1. The germline V gene has CDR1 MNHEY and CDR2 SMNVEV (reference sequence). The ends lost 6 bases at V and 3 bases at J; junction bases unmatched: 13. This CDR3 spans 17 amino acids.

The chain is built from TRBV5-4 and TRBJ2-7, with 8 bases identical to TRBD1. The CDR3 runs to 14 residues. The V segment lost 4 bases and the J segment 7 bases; nucleotides outside the gene matches: 10. CDR1 and CDR2 (germline): SGHNT, YYREEE (reference sequence). CDR3 nucleotides: TGTGCCAGCAGCCCGCCAGGGGGCCTGGGTGAGCAGTACTTC. Amino acids: CASSPPGGLGEQYF.

The rearrangement joins TRBV18 to TRBJ1-3; D is uncertain. V was pared by 5 bases and J by 0 bases, with 8 bases between. There are 14 residues in the CDR3. Germline CDR1 is KGHSH and CDR2 is LQKENI. The CDR3 bases are TGTGCCAGCTCATCCGGGAACTCTGGAAACACCATATATTTT. Encoded protein: CASSSGNSGNTIYF.

The genes are TRBV5-8 and TRBJ1-2, with D perhaps matching TRBD1 (6 bases). Germline CDR1 reads SGHTS; CDR2 reads YDEGEE. The length of the CDR3 is 15 residues. The V and J ends lost 3 bases and 1 base respectively, with 13 bases between them. As DNA, the CDR3 is TGTGCCAGCAGCTCCAGGGGACGGATTAACTATGGCTACACCTTC. Translated: CASSSRGRINYGYTF.

This rearrangement joins TRBV4-1 to TRBJ2-4, with D perhaps TRBD1 (5 bases). The CDR3 is 14 amino acids. Germline V gene lookup returns CDR1 MGHRA and CDR2 YSYEKL. V gave up 4 bases and J gave up 5 bases, with 12 bases separating them. CDR3 protein: CASSPGHRQNIQYF. The CDR3 DNA follows: TGCGCCAGCAGCCCCGGACACCGGCAAAACATTCAGTACTTC.

The genes are TRBV12-2 and TRBJ1-2. TRBV12-2 is noted as a pseudogene. The CDR3 contains 16 residues. CDR3 amino acids: CASRTRAPLREFGYTF. The CDR3 DNA reads TGTGCAAGTCGCACGAGGGCCCCCCTTCGCGAGTTTGGCTACACCTTC.

V is TRBV28 and J is TRBJ2-7; a weak D match, TRBD2 (5 bases). The germline V and J ends were trimmed by 5 bases and 3 bases, with 14 bases remaining between them. Per germline, CDR1 MDHEN and CDR2 SYDVKM. This CDR3 is 14 amino acids long. This CDR3 reads CASSGLEGFYEQYF. Here the CDR3 DNA reads TGTGCCAGCAGTGGGTTAGAGGGATTCTACGAGCAGTACTTC.

This rearrangement joins TRBV6-6 to TRBJ1-5, with TRBD1 matching 9 bases. Per the germline V gene, CDR1 is MNHNY and CDR2 is SVGAGI (reference sequence). The CDR3 runs to 15 residues. V was pared by 5 bases and J by 7 bases, with 9 bases of the junction left unmatched. CDR3 sequence reads: CASSPRQGVGQPQHF. Here the CDR3 DNA reads TGTGCCAGCAGTCCCCGACAGGGGGTTGGGCAGCCCCAGCATTTT.

This rearrangement joins TRBV13 to TRBJ2-5, with TRBD1 matching over 10 bases. The V gene end was trimmed by 8 bases and the J gene end by 4 bases; junction bases not matched to a gene: 7. The CDR3 is 14 amino acids. The V gene's germline CDR1 is PRHDT and CDR2 FYEKMQ (reference sequence). CDR3 bases: TGTGCCAGCGGTCGGGACAGGGGATTAGAGACCCAGTACTTC. Translation: CASGRDRGLETQYF.